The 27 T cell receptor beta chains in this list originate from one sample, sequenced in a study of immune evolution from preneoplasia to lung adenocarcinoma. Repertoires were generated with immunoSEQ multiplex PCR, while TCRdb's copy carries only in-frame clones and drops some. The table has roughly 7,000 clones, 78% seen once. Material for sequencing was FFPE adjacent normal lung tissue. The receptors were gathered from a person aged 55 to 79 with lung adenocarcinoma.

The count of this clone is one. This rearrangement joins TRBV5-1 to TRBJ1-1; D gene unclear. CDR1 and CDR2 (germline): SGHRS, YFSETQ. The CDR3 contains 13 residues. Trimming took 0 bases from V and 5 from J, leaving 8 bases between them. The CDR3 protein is CASSLVAGTEAFF. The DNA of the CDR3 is TGCGCCAGCAGCTTGGTGGCTGGGACTGAAGCTTTCTTT.

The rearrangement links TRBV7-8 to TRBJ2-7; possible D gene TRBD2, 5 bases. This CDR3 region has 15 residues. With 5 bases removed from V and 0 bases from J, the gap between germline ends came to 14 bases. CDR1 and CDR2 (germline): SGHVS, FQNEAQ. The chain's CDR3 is CASSPAQDFSYEQYV. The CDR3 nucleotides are TGTGCCAGCAGCCCCGCCCAGGACTTCTCCTACGAGCAGTACGTC.

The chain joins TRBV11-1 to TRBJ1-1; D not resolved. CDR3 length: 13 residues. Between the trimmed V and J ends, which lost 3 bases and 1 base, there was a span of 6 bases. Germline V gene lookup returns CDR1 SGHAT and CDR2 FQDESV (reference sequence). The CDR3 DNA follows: TGTGCCAGCAGCTTGCAGGAGAACACTGAAGCTTTCTTT. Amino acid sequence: CASSLQENTEAFF.

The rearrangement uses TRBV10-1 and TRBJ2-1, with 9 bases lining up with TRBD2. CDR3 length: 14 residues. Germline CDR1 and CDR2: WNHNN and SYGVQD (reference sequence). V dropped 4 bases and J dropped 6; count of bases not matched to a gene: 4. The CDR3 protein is CASSVAGVGNEQFF. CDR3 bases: TGCGCCAGCAGTGTAGCGGGAGTGGGCAATGAGCAGTTCTTC.

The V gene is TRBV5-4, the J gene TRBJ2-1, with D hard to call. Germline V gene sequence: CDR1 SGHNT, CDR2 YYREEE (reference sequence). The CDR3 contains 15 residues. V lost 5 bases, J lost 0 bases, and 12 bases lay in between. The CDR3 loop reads CASSPDRSSYNEQFF. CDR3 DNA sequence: TGTGCCAGCAGTCCTGACCGGAGCTCCTACAATGAGCAGTTCTTC.

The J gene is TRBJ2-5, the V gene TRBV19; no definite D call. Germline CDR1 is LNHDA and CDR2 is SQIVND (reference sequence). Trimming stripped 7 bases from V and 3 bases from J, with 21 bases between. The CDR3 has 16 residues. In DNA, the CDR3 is TGTGCCAGTACTCCCGCGAGGCACTGGAAAAAAGAGACCCAGTACTTC. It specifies CASTPARHWKKETQYF. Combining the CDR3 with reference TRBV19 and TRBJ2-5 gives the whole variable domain DGGITQSPKYLFRKEGQNVTLSCEQNLNHDAMYWYRQDPGQGLRLIYYSQIVNDFQKGDIAEGYSVSREKKESFPLTVTSAQKNPTAFYLCASTPARHWKKETQYFGPGTRLLVL.

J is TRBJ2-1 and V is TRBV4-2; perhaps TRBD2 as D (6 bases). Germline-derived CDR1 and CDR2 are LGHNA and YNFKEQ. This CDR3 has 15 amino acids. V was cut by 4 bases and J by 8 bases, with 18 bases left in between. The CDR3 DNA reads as TGTGCCAGCAGCCTCCCGGGGGAGAAGTTGCATGAGCAGTTCTTC. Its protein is CASSLPGEKLHEQFF.

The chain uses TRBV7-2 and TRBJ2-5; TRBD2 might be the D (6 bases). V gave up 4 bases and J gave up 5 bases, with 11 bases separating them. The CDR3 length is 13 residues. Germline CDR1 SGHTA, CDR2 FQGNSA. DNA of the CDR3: TGTGCCAGCAGCTCACGGGAGTGGGAGACCCAGTACTTC. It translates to CASSSREWETQYF.

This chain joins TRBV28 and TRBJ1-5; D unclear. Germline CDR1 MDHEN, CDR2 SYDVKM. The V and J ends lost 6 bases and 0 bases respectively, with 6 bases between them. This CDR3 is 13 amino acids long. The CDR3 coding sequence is TGTGCCAGCAGACGGGATAGCAATCAGCCCCAGCATTTT. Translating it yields CASRRDSNQPQHF.

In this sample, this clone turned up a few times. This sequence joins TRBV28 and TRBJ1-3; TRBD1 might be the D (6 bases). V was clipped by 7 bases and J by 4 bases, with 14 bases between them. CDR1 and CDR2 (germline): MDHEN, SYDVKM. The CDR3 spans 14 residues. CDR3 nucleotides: TGTGCCAGCAAACCACAGGGAGAAGGAAACACCATATATTTT. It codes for CASKPQGEGNTIYF.

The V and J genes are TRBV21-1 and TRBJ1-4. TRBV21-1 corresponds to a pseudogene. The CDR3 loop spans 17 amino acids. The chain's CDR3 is CASSKVVRLTSEEKLFF. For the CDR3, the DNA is TGTGCCAGCAGCAAAGTCGTCCGACTTACCTCCGAAGAAAAACTGTTTTTT.

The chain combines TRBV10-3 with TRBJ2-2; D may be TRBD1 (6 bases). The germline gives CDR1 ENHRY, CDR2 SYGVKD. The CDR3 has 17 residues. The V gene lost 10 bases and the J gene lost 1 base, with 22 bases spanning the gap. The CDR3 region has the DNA TGTGCCAGCCAGACCCCGGACAGTTATATGAACACCGGGGAGCTGTTTTTT. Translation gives CASQTPDSYMNTGELFF.

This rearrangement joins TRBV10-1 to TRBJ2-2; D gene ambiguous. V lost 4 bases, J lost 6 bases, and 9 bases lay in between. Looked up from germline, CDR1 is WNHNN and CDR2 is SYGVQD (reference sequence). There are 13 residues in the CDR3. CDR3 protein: CASSVGSAGELFF. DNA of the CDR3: TGCGCCAGCAGTGTTGGGTCGGCCGGGGAGCTGTTTTTT.

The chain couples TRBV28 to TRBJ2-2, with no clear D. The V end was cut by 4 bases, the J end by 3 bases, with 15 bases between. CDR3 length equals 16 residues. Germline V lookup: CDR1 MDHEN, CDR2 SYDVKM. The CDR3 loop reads CASSSSTVPYTGELFF. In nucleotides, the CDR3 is TGTGCCAGCAGTTCGTCTACCGTGCCTTACACCGGGGAGCTGTTTTTT.

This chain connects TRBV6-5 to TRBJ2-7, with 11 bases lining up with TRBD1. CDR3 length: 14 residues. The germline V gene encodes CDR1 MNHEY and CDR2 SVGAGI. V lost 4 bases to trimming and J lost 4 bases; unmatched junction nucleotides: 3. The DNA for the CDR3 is TGTGCCAGCAGTTCTCGGGACAGGGGGTACGAGCAGTACTTC. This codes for CASSSRDRGYEQYF.

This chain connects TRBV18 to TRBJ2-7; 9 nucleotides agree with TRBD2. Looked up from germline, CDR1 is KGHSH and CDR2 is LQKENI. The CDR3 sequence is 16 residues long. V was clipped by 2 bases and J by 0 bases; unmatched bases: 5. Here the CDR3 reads CASSPESGRSSYEQYF. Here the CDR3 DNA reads TGTGCCAGCTCACCAGAGAGCGGGAGGAGCTCCTACGAGCAGTACTTC.

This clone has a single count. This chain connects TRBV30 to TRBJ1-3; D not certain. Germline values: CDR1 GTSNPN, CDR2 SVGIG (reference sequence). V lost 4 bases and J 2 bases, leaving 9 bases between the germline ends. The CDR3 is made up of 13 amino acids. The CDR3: CAWTREAGNTIYF. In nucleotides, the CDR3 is TGTGCCTGGACGCGGGAGGCTGGAAACACCATATATTTT.

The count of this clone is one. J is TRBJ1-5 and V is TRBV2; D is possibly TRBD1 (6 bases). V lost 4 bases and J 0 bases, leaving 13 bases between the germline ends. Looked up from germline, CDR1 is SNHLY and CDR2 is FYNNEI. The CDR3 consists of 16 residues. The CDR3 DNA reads TGTGCCAGCAGTGTACAACAGGGATTTAGCAATCAGCCCCAGCATTTT. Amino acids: CASSVQQGFSNQPQHF.

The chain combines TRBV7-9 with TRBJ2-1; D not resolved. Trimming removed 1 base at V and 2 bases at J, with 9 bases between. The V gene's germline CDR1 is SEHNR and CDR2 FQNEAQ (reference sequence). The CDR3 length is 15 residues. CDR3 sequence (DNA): TGTGCCAGCAGCTTAGATCTGGGTACCTACAATGAGCAGTTCTTC. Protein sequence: CASSLDLGTYNEQFF. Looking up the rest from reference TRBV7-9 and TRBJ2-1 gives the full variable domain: DTGVSQNPRHKITKRGQNVTFRCDPISEHNRLYWYRQTLGQGPEFLTYFQNEAQLEKSRLLSDRFSAERPKGSFSTLEIQRTEQGDSAMYLCASSLDLGTYNEQFFGPGTRLTVL.

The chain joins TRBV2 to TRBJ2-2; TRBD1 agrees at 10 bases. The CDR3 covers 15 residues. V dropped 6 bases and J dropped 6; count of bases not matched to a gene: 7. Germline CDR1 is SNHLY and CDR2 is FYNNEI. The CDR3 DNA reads TGTGCCAGCAGGACCGGGACAGGGGAGGCCGGGGAGCTGTTTTTT. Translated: CASRTGTGEAGELFF.

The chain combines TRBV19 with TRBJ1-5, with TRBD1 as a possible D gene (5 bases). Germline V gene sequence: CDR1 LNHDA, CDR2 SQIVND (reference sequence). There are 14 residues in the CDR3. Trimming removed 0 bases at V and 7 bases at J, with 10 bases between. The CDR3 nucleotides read TGTGCCAGTAGTATAGAAGAGAGGGGACAGCCCCAGCATTTT. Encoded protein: CASSIEERGQPQHF.

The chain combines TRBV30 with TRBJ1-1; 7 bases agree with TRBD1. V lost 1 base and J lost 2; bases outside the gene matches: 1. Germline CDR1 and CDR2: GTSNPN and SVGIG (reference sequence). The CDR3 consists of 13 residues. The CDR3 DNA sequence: TGTGCCTGGAGTGACAGGGGAAACACTGAAGCTTTCTTT. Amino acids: CAWSDRGNTEAFF.

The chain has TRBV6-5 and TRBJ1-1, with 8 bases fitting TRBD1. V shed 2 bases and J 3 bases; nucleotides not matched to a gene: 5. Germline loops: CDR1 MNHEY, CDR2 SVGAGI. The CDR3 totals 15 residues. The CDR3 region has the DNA TGTGCCAGCAGTTACACGACAGGGGAGGACACTGAAGCTTTCTTT. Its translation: CASSYTTGEDTEAFF.

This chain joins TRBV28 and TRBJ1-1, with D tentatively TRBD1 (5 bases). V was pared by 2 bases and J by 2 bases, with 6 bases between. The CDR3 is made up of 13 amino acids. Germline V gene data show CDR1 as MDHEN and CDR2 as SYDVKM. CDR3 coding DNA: TGTGCCAGCAGTTTAAGGGGTAACACTGAAGCTTTCTTT. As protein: CASSLRGNTEAFF.

CDR3 amino acids: CASSGGTSGPGELFF. As DNA, the CDR3 is TGTGCCAGCAGCGGCGGGACTAGCGGACCTGGGGAGCTGTTTTTT. This chain links TRBV7-2 with TRBJ2-2; TRBD2 matches 11 bases. The CDR3 length is 15 residues. Germline loops: CDR1 SGHTA, CDR2 FQGNSA. Trimming took 5 bases from V and 8 from J; bases not matched to a gene: 7.

The CDR3 DNA is TGTGCCAGCAGTGAAGCTGAGGGATATAGCAATCAGCCCCAGCATTTT. Protein product: CASSEAEGYSNQPQHF. The V call is TRBV2, the J call TRBJ1-5; D is unresolved. Germline CDR1 reads SNHLY; CDR2 reads FYNNEI. The CDR3 length is 16 residues. V was cut by 0 bases and J by 0 bases, with 9 bases left in between.

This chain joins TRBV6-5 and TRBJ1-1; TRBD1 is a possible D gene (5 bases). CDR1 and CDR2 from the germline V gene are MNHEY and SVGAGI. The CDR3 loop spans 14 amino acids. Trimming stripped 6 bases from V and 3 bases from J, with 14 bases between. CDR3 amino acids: CASSPQGSDTEAFF. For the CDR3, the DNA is TGTGCCAGCAGCCCCCAGGGTTCGGACACTGAAGCTTTCTTT.